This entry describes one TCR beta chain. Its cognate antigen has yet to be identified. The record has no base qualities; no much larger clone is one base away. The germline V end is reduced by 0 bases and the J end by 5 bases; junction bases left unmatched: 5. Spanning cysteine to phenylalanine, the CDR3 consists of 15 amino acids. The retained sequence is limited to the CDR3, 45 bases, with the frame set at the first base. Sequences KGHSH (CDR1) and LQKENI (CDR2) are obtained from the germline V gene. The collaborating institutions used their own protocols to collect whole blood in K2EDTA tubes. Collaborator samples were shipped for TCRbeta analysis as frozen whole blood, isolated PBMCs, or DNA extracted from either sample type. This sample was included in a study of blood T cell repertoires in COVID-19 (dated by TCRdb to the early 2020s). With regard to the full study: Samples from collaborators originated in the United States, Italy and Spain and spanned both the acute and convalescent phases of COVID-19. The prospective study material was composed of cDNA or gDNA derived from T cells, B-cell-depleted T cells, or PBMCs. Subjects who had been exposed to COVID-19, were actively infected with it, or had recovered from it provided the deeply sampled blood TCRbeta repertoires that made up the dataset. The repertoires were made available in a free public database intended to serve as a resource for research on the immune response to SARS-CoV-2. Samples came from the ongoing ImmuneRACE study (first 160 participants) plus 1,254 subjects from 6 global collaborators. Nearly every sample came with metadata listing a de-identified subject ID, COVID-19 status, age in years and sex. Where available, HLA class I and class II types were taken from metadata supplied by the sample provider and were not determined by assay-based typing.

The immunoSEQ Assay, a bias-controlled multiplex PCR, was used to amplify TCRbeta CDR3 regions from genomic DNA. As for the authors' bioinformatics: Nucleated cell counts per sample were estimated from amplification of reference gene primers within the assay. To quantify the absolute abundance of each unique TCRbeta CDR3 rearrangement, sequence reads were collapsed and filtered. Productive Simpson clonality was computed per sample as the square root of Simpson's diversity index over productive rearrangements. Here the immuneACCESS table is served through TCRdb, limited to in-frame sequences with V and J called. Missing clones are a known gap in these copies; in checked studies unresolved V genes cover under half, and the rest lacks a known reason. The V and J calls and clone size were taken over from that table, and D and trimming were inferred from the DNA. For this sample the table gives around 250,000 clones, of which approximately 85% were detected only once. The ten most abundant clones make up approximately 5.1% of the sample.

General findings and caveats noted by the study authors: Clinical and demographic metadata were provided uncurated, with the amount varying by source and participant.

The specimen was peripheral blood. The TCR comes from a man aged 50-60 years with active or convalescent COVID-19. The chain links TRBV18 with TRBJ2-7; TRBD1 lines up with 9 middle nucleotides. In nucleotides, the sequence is TGTGCCAGCTCACCACCCGGGACAGGGCTAAACGAGCAGTACTTC. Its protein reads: CASSPPGTGLNEQYF. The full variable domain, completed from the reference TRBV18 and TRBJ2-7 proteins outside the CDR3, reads NAGVMQNPRHLVRRRGQEARLRCSPMKGHSHVYWYRQLPEEGLKFMVYLQKENIIDESGMPKERFSAEFPKEGPSILRIQQVVRGDSAAYFCASSPPGTGLNEQYFGPGTRLTVT.